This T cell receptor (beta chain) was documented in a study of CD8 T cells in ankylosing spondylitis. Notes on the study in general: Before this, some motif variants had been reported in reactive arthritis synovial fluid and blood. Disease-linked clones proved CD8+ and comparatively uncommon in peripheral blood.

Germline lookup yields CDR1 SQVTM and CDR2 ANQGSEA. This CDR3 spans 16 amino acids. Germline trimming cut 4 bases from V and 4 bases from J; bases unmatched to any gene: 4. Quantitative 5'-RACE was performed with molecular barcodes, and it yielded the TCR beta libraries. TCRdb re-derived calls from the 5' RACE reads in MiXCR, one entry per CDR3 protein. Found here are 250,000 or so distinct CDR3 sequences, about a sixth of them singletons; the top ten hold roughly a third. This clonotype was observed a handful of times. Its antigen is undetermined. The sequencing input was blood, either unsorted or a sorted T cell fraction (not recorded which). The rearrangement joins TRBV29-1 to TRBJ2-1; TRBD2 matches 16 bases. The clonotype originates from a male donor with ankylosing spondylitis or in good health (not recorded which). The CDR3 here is CSVGGTSGRAYNEQFF. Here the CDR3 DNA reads TGCAGCGTTGGCGGGACTAGCGGGAGGGCATACAATGAGCAGTTCTTC.